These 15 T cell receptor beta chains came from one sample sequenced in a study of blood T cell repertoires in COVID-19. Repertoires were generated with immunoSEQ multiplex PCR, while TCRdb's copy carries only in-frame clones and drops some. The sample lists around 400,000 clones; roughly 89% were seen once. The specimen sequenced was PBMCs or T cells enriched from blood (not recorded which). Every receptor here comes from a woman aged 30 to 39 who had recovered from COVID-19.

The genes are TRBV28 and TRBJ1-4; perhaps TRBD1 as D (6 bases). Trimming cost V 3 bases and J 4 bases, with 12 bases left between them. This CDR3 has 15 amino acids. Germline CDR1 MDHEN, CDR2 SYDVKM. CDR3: CASSFQGPYNEKLFF. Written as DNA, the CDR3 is TGTGCCAGCAGTTTTCAGGGGCCCTATAATGAAAAACTGTTTTTT.

CDR3 sequence reads: CASSSGRDGYTF. The CDR3 DNA sequence: TGTGCCAGCAGTTCGGGAAGGGATGGCTACACCTTC. The J gene is TRBJ1-2, the V gene TRBV27, with D hard to call. With 4 bases removed from V and 6 bases from J, the gap between germline ends came to 9 bases. This CDR3 is built from 12 residues. Germline V lookup: CDR1 MNHEY, CDR2 SMNVEV (reference sequence).

The CDR3, as DNA: TGCGCCAGCAGTGTTGGGACAGCCAACACCGGGGAGCTGTTTTTT. It yields the protein CASSVGTANTGELFF. The rearrangement joins TRBV10-1 to TRBJ2-2; 7 nucleotides align to TRBD1. The V and J ends lost 4 bases and 2 bases, in that order; junction bases with no gene match: 4. The CDR3 is 15 amino acids. Germline-derived CDR1 and CDR2 are WNHNN and SYGVQD (reference sequence).

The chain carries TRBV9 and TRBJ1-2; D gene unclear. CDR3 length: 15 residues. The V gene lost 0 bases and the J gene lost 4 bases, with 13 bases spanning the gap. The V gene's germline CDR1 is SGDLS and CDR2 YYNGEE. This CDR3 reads CASSVGGLGSYGYTF. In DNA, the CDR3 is TGTGCCAGCAGCGTAGGAGGGCTGGGGAGCTATGGCTACACCTTC.

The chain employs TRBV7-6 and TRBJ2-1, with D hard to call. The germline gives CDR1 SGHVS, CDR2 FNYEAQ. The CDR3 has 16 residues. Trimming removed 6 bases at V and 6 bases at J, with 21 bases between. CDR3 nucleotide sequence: TGTGCCAGCAGTCCAGAGTCCCCCTTTGGCGGCAATGAGCAGTTCTTC. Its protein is CASSPESPFGGNEQFF.

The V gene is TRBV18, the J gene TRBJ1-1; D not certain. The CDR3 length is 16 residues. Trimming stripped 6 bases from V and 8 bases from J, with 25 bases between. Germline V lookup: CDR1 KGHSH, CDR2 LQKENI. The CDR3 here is CASSTQMHVSTAEAFF. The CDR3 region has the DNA TGTGCCAGCTCGACCCAAATGCACGTTTCTACAGCAGAAGCTTTCTTT.

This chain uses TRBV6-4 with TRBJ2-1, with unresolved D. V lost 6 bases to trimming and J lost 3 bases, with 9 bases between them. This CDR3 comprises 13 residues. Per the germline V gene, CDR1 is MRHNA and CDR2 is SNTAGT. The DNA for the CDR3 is TGTGCCAGCAGCAGACAAAGCTACAATGAGCAGTTCTTC. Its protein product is CASSRQSYNEQFF.

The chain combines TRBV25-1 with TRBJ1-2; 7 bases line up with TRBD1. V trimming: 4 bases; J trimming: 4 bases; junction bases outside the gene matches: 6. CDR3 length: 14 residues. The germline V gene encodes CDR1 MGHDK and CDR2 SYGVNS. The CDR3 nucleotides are TGTGCCAGCAGTGTAGGGGGCCTTGGCTATGGCTACACCTTC. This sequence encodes CASSVGGLGYGYTF.

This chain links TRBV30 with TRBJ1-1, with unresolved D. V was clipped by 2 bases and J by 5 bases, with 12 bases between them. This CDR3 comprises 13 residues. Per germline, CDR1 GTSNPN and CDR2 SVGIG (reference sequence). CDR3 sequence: CAWSYNEGTEAFF. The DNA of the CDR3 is TGTGCCTGGAGTTACAACGAGGGTACTGAAGCTTTCTTT.

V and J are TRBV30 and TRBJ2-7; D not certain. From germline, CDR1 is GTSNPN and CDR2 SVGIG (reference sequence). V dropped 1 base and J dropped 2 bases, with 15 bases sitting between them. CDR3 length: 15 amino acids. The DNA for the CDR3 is TGTGCCTGGAGTGGTGACTTGGATAGAACCTACGAGCAGTACTTC. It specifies CAWSGDLDRTYEQYF.

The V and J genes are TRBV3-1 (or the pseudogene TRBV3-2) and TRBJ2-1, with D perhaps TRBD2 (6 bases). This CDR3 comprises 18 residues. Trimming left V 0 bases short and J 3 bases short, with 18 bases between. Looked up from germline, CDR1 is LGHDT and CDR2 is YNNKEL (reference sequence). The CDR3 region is CASSQDLRGGDYYNEQFF. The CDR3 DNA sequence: TGTGCCAGCAGCCAAGATCTTCGTGGCGGGGATTACTACAATGAGCAGTTCTTC.

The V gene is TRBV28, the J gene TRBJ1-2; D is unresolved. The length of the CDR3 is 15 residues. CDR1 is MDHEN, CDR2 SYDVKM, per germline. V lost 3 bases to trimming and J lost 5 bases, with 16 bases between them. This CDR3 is CASSFRSSEAYGYTF. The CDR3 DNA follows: TGTGCCAGCAGTTTCAGGTCTTCGGAGGCGTATGGCTACACCTTC.

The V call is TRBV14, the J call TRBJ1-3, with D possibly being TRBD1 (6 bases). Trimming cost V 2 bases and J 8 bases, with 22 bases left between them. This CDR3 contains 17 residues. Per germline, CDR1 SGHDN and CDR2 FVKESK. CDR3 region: CASSQFLWRIGGHTIYF. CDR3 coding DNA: TGTGCCAGCAGCCAATTCCTCTGGAGAATAGGGGGACACACCATATATTTT.

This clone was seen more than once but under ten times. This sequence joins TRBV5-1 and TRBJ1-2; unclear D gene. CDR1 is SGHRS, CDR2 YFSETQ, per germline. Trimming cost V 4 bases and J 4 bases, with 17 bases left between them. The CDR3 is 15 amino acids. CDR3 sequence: CASSPPPGSLYGYTF. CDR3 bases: TGCGCCAGCAGCCCACCCCCGGGGTCCCTCTATGGCTACACCTTC.

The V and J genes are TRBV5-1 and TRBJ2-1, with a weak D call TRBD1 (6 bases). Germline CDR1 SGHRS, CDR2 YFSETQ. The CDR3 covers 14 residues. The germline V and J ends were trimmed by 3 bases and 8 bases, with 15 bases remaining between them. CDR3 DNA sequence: TGCGCCAGCAGCTCTGGACAGAGTTTAGATGAGCAGTTCTTC. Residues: CASSSGQSLDEQFF.